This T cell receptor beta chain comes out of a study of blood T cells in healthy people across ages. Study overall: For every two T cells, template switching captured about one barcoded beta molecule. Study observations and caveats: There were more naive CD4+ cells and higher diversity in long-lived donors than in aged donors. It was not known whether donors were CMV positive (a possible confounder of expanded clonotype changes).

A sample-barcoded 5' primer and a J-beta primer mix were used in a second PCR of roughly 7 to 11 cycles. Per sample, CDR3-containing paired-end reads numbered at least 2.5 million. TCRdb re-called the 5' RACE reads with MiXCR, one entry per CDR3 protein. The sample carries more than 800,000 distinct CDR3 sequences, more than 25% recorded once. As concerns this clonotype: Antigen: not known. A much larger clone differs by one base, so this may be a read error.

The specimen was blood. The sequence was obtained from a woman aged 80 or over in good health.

The CDR3 DNA is TGCGCCAGCAGCTTTGGCGGGGGGGCGATCTACAATGAGCAGTACTTC. Translating gives CASSFGGGAIYNEQYF. The V call is TRBV5-1, the J call TRBJ2-1, with 9 bases matching TRBD2. The J call is doubtful: the DNA matches TRBJ2-7 better. The germline V gene encodes CDR1 SGHRS and CDR2 YFSETQ. The CDR3 is 16 residues long.